The T cell receptor beta chain described here comes from a study of blood T cells in healthy people across ages. Germline V gives CDR1 SGHTA, CDR2 FQGNSA. The length of the CDR3 is 15 residues. V lost 5 bases and J lost 3, with 16 bases in between. Isolated per sample were at least 6 million PBMCs. Primers used in a second PCR of roughly 6 to 11 cycles were a sample-barcoded 5' primer and a J-beta primer mix. A template-switch adaptor that had 12 random nucleotides put a tag on each cDNA molecule. TCRdb analysed the 5' RACE reads with MiXCR anew, one entry per CDR3 protein. The sample lists some 920,000 distinct CDR3 sequences; about 51% were seen once. As to this clonotype: What it recognizes is unknown.

Findings and limits, study-wide: Among T cells, TCR beta diversity per million cells dropped roughly linearly as age rose.

The receptor was isolated from a woman aged 55-75 years in good health. The genes are TRBV7-2 and TRBJ2-5, with D possibly being TRBD2 (6 bases). The sequencing sample was made of blood. The CDR3 reads CASSGMGTLKETQYF. CDR3 DNA: TGTGCCAGCAGCGGGATGGGGACTCTTAAAGAGACCCAGTACTTC.